The clone carrying this T cell receptor (beta chain) was detected only once. The germline gives CDR1 SGHAT, CDR2 FQDESV (reference sequence). This CDR3 has 13 amino acids. V lost 5 bases and J lost 9, with 13 bases in between. This sample is drawn from a study of CD8 T cells in Susac syndrome. Isolation of CD8+ and CD4+ T cells was performed negatively, whereas enrichment of TEMRA cells was done by FACS. An amount of RNA that ranged from roughly 0.45 to 1 ug was reverse transcribed with random hexamers. By means of immunoSEQ multiplex PCR, TCR beta CDR3 spanning 54 Vbeta and 13 Jbeta underwent amplification. MiXCR, applied by TCRdb to the immunoSEQ multiplex PCR reads, yields one record per CDR3 protein. Among approximately 150,000 distinct CDR3 sequences listed, 90% to 95% were seen once.

V is TRBV11-1 and J is TRBJ2-2; D is undetermined. The receptor was isolated from a human donor in good health. Sequencing was carried out using CD4+ T cells from PBMCs. This CDR3 reads CASSPRARRELFF. CDR3 nucleotide sequence: TGTGCCAGCAGCCCCCGGGCTCGCCGGGAGCTGTTTTTT.